The entry below describes one T cell receptor beta chain. Sequenced by immunoSEQ multiplex PCR; TCRdb stores in-frame clones only, minus some. The repertoire consists of about 40,000 clones, with around 94% occurring once and the leading ten covering about 4.5%. The data stem from a study of T cells in tuberculosis. The time point here: new active TB diagnosis, blood taken before or within 7 days of starting treatment. Unsorted cryopreserved PBMC were sequenced, averaging about 93,000 T cells per clinical donor. CDR3 length: 14 residues. The material was PBMCs, obtained at tuberculosis diagnosis. J is TRBJ1-5 and V is TRBV12-1. TRBV12-1 is noted as a pseudogene. This receptor was taken from an adult with tuberculosis. The CDR3 DNA reads as TGTGCCAGCAGCTTTGCGCGGGGCTACCAGCCCCAGCATTTT. This codes for CASSFARGYQPQHF.